The 20 T cell receptor beta chains listed next were all sequenced from one sample in a study of CD8+ T cells in alopecia areata. Following RNA extraction, reverse transcription yielded cDNA that acted as the sequencing template. The table came from immunoSEQ multiplex PCR; TCRdb's copy has only in-frame clones and leaves some out. Of 200,000 or so clones listed, 40% to 55% were seen once; the top ten hold about 2.4%. The treatment was: oral pan-JAK inhibitor, 5-10 mg twice daily. The sample in question was CD4+ T cells sorted from blood, obtained at approximately week 37, from a patient treated with tofacitinib. These receptor sequences come from a human donor with alopecia areata.

This clone was observed a few times. The V and J genes are TRBV29-1 and TRBJ1-4; a weak D match, TRBD1 (6 bases). Germline CDR1 and CDR2: SQVTM and ANQGSEA. The CDR3 totals 15 residues. The V end was cut by 5 bases, the J end by 3 bases, with 16 bases between. CDR3 bases: TGCAGCGTTCGTCGGGGGGGCATGGCTAATGAAAAACTGTTTTTT. Its translation: CSVRRGGMANEKLFF.

The chain uses TRBV7-2 and TRBJ2-3; no clear D gene. The CDR3 has 13 amino acids. Germline assignment: CDR1 SGHTA and CDR2 FQGNSA. V was trimmed by 7 bases and J by 3 bases, leaving 11 bases between them. The CDR3 here is CASNPTRTDTQYF. The CDR3 nucleotides are TGTGCCAGCAACCCCACCCGAACAGATACGCAGTATTTT.

V gene TRBV7-9 combines with J gene TRBJ2-5; 10 positions agree with TRBD2. Germline CDR1 is SEHNR and CDR2 is FQNEAQ (reference sequence). This CDR3 region has 14 residues. J lost 3 bases, V lost 8 bases, and 6 bases had no gene match. The CDR3 DNA sequence: TGTGCCAGCGCCCGGAGCGGGGGGGAAGAGACCCAGTACTTC. Its protein product is CASARSGGEETQYF.

The V call is TRBV11-2, the J call TRBJ2-7, with D possibly TRBD2 on 6 matching bases. The length of the CDR3 is 17 residues. Trimming took off 6 bases at V and 6 bases at J, with 27 bases between the two ends. The germline V gene has CDR1 SGHAT and CDR2 FQNNGV. The CDR3 protein is CASSTLRDLPSSLEQYF. CDR3 nucleotides: TGTGCCAGCAGTACCCTGAGGGACTTACCCTCCTCTCTCGAGCAGTACTTC.

This clone was seen a handful of times. V gene TRBV30 combines with J gene TRBJ1-1; 8 bases match TRBD1. In germline, CDR1 is GTSNPN, CDR2 SVGIG (reference sequence). The trim removed 8 bases at V and 1 base at J, leaving 3 bases unmatched. The CDR3 is 12 amino acids. CDR3 sequence: CAGDRQNTEAFF. As DNA, the CDR3 is TGTGCCGGGGACAGGCAGAACACTGAAGCTTTCTTT. The variable domain in full, with the rest retrieved from reference TRBV30 and TRBJ1-1, is SQTIHQWPATLVQPVGSPLSLECTVEGTSNPNLYWYRQAAGRGLQLLFYSVGIGQISSEVPQNLSASRPQDRQFILSSKKLLLSDSGFYLCAGDRQNTEAFFGQGTRLTVV.

In its sample, this clone was seen a few times. The rearrangement joins TRBV29-1 to TRBJ1-1, with TRBD1 identical over 9 bases. Losses at the gene ends were 4 bases for V and 4 bases for J; bases not matched to a gene: 4. Germline values: CDR1 SQVTM, CDR2 ANQGSEA. CDR3 length: 13 residues. The CDR3 sequence is CSVAGTGSTEAFF. DNA of the CDR3: TGCAGCGTTGCCGGGACAGGGTCCACTGAAGCTTTCTTT.

This clone was found once. In DNA, the CDR3 is TGCAGCGTTGAACGCGGGACAGGCTGGTCTGAAGCTTTCTTT. Its protein is CSVERGTGWSEAFF. The chain recombines TRBV29-1 with TRBJ1-1, with 8 bases aligning to TRBD1. This CDR3 is 14 amino acids long. Germline V gives CDR1 SQVTM, CDR2 ANQGSEA. V lost 2 bases, J lost 6 bases, and 8 bases stayed unmatched.

V usage is TRBV29-1 and J usage is TRBJ2-1, with 8 bases matching TRBD1. Germline CDR1 SQVTM, CDR2 ANQGSEA. This CDR3 has 12 residues. Trimming at V came to 4 bases and at J to 8 bases, leaving 4 bases not matched to a gene. In nucleotides, the CDR3 is TGCAGCGTTGTAGGACAGGGCCATGAGCAGTTCTTC. Translated, it gives CSVVGQGHEQFF.

Only a few counts were recorded for this clone. The rearrangement links TRBV7-8 to TRBJ1-5, with D unresolved. The length of the CDR3 is 12 residues. Germline V gene lookup returns CDR1 SGHVS and CDR2 FQNEAQ. The V end lost 5 bases, the J end lost 7 bases, and 9 bases lay between the germline ends. The CDR3 is CASSPLGQPQHF. The CDR3 DNA sequence: TGTGCCAGCAGCCCCCTAGGCCAGCCCCAGCATTTT.

The J gene is TRBJ1-1, the V gene TRBV7-9; D uncertain. V shed 5 bases and J shed 10 bases, with 11 bases lying between them. CDR3 length: 11 amino acids. CDR1 is SEHNR and CDR2 is FQNEAQ in the germline V gene (reference sequence). CDR3 nucleotide sequence: TGTGCCAGCAGCCCCGGTAGGATAGCTTTCTTT. Translation gives CASSPGRIAFF.

The V and J genes are TRBV29-1 and TRBJ1-1, with 8 nucleotides matching TRBD1. Germline loops: CDR1 SQVTM, CDR2 ANQGSEA. Trimming at V came to 3 bases and at J to 4 bases, leaving 4 bases not matched to a gene. CDR3 length equals 13 residues. In DNA, the CDR3 is TGCAGCGTTGAGGGGCAGGGGGCCACTGAAGCTTTCTTT. It translates to CSVEGQGATEAFF.

This chain connects TRBV9 to TRBJ2-7; TRBD2 matches 9 bases. Germline V CDR1 and CDR2: SGDLS, YYNGEE. CDR3 length: 16 amino acids. V lost 0 bases to trimming and J lost 7 bases; unmatched junction nucleotides: 11. The CDR3 is CASSVVSIAGASEQYF. CDR3 coding DNA: TGTGCCAGCAGCGTAGTGTCAATAGCGGGAGCGTCAGAGCAGTACTTC.

This clone came up a few times. This chain connects TRBV7-3 to TRBJ2-3; D gene unclear. Looked up from germline, CDR1 is SGHTA and CDR2 is FQGTGA. Trimming shortened V by 4 bases and J by 4 bases, and 12 bases separated the two germline ends. The CDR3 is 14 residues long. CDR3 sequence: CASSSSFGSDTQYF. The DNA for the CDR3 is TGTGCCAGCAGCTCCTCCTTCGGGTCAGATACGCAGTATTTT.

This clone appeared a few times. Given a far larger clone just one base away, this is likely a sequencing read error. At the DNA level, this CDR3 is encoded by other sequences in the same sample as well. V usage is TRBV5-4 and J usage is TRBJ2-7; maybe TRBD2 (6 bases). CDR1 is SGHNT and CDR2 is YYREEE in the germline V gene (reference sequence). Trimming took 4 bases from V and 4 from J, leaving 12 bases between them. CDR3 length: 13 amino acids. The CDR3: CASSQGREYEQYF. Written as DNA, the CDR3 is TGTGCCAGCAGCCAAGGGCGGGAATACGAGCAGTACTTC.

The chain recombines TRBV7-2 with TRBJ2-5; D uncertain. The V gene lost 1 base and the J gene lost 5 bases, with 5 bases spanning the gap. Per germline, CDR1 SGHTA and CDR2 FQGNSA. The CDR3 runs 12 residues. The CDR3 region is CASSLEVETQYF. CDR3 sequence (DNA): TGTGCCAGCAGCTTAGAAGTCGAGACCCAGTACTTC.

The rearrangement links TRBV29-1 to TRBJ1-5; TRBD1 might be the D (5 bases). Germline CDR1 SQVTM, CDR2 ANQGSEA. This CDR3 has 13 amino acids. Trimming took 5 bases from V and 6 from J, leaving 14 bases between them. DNA for the CDR3: TGCAGCGTTTACGGGGGAGGCGGTCAGCCCCAGCATTTT. The encoded protein is CSVYGGGGQPQHF.

The V and J genes are TRBV2 and TRBJ2-5; D is tentatively TRBD1 or TRBD2 (5 bases each). Germline values: CDR1 SNHLY, CDR2 FYNNEI. The CDR3 extends over 14 amino acids. V was shortened by 6 bases and J by 0 bases, with 11 bases between the two germline ends. CDR3 DNA sequence: TGTGCCAGCAGCCGGGGCTCTAACCAAGAGACCCAGTACTTC. Translating it yields CASSRGSNQETQYF.

In the case of this clone: Other DNA sequences in this sample translate to the same CDR3. J is TRBJ2-7 and V is TRBV11-1, with TRBD2 matching 8 bases. The CDR3 contains 16 residues. The junction had 10 bases not matched to a gene; V was cut back by 6 bases and J by 0 bases. Germline V gene sequence: CDR1 SGHAT, CDR2 FQDESV (reference sequence). Written as DNA, the CDR3 is TGTGCCAGCAGTCCCGGGGGGGCCAGGAGCTCCTACGAGCAGTACTTC. Its protein is CASSPGGARSSYEQYF.

This chain joins TRBV7-2 and TRBJ2-5; TRBD2 aligns across 10 bases. Germline V gives CDR1 SGHTA, CDR2 FQGNSA. V lost 2 bases, J lost 5 bases, and 8 bases stayed unmatched. CDR3 length: 16 amino acids. This CDR3 reads CASSLQAGGAEETQYF. The CDR3 DNA sequence: TGTGCCAGCAGCTTACAAGCGGGAGGGGCGGAGGAGACCCAGTACTTC.

The J gene is TRBJ1-1, the V gene TRBV6-5, with D unresolved. Trimming left V 6 bases short and J 2 bases short, with 16 bases between. CDR1 MNHEY and CDR2 SVGAGI come from the germline V gene. This CDR3 has 15 residues. DNA for the CDR3: TGTGCCAGCAGACCCCAATTGACCGTCAACACTGAAGCTTTCTTT. Protein: CASRPQLTVNTEAFF.